Each of the 10 T cell receptor beta chains below was sequenced from the same sample in a study of T-cell reconstitution after alpha-beta-depleted transplantation in children. Researchers prepared the TCRbeta library using unique molecular identifiers, the study reports. TCRdb recomputed calls from the PCR reads with MiXCR, one row per CDR3 protein. Counted here are 600,000 to 700,000 distinct CDR3 sequences, 13% occurring once; the ten biggest clones make up roughly 0.84%. The sequencing used PBMCs, collected before TCRalphabeta/CD19-depleted stem cell transplant. The receptors derive from a girl aged 2-10 years with congenital amegakaryocytic thrombocytopenia, due to receive a stem cell transplant.

This clonotype was seen at least ten times. The DNA for the CDR3 is TGCGCCAGCGGTCAAAACGCAGATACGAACTACGAGCAGTACTTC. Translated: CASGQNADTNYEQYF. The rearrangement joins TRBV4-1 to TRBJ2-7, with D unclear. Trimming shortened V by 8 bases and J by 3 bases, and 20 bases separated the two germline ends. In germline, CDR1 is MGHRA, CDR2 YSYEKL. This CDR3 contains 15 residues.

At least ten counts were recorded for this clonotype. This sequence joins TRBV7-2 and TRBJ2-2; no clear D gene. V was clipped by 5 bases and J by 12 bases, with 22 bases between them. The CDR3 runs 15 residues. Germline V lookup: CDR1 SGHTA, CDR2 FQGNSA. CDR3 residues: CASSLPLGRPVKLFF. The CDR3 coding sequence is TGTGCCAGCAGCCTACCGCTTGGGCGGCCGGTGAAGCTGTTTTTT.

This clonotype was observed a handful of times. The V call is TRBV20-1, the J call TRBJ2-1; D is perhaps TRBD1 (6 bases). V lost 4 bases and J 7 bases, leaving 20 bases between the germline ends. This CDR3 is built from 15 residues. Germline CDR1 reads DFQATT; CDR2 reads SNEGSKA (reference sequence). The CDR3 bases are TGCAGTGCTACATCCGGGACCTTAGGGGGAAATGAGCAGTTCTTC. Amino acids: CSATSGTLGGNEQFF.

This clonotype has just a few counts. The chain combines TRBV12-3 or TRBV12-4 with TRBJ2-7, with TRBD1 matching over 8 bases. J gave up 3 bases and V 1 base, and 8 bases lay outside the gene matches. This CDR3 spans 16 amino acids. CDR3 sequence reads: CASSLVSGQVLYEQYF. The CDR3 DNA sequence: TGTGCCAGCAGTTTAGTATCGGGACAGGTTCTCTACGAGCAGTACTTC.

A single count supports this clonotype. With a much larger clone just one base away, this may be a read error. This chain links TRBV29-1 with TRBJ1-2; D gene unclear. The CDR3 has 13 residues. The germline CDR1 and CDR2 sequences are SQVTM and ANQGSEA. The CDR3 DNA follows: TGCAGCGTTGGACGGCTGCTAAACTATGGCGACACCTTC. Protein: CSVGRLLNYGDTF.

In its sample, this clonotype was seen a few times. The chain joins TRBV7-9 to TRBJ2-7, with D possibly TRBD2 on 5 matching bases. There are 13 residues in the CDR3. Germline CDR1 reads SEHNR; CDR2 reads FQNEAQ (reference sequence). V lost 5 bases and J 0 bases, leaving 8 bases between the germline ends. CDR3 loop: CASSPEVSYEQYF. The CDR3 DNA reads TGTGCCAGCAGCCCGGAGGTCTCCTACGAGCAGTACTTC.

This clonotype has just a few counts. The chain carries TRBV7-6 and TRBJ2-7; the match to TRBD2 covers 9 bases. Germline loops: CDR1 SGHVS, CDR2 FNYEAQ. V dropped 3 bases and J dropped 4; count of bases not matched to a gene: 10. This CDR3 has 16 amino acids. The CDR3 nucleotides read TGTGCCAGCAGCTTTGTAGCGGGAGTGGGTTTATACGAGCAGTACTTC. Its protein product is CASSFVAGVGLYEQYF.

Ten or more counts support this clonotype. The rearrangement joins TRBV5-6 to TRBJ2-2; 10 nucleotides line up with TRBD2. With V trimmed by 4 bases and J by 6 bases, 12 bases remained unmatched. There are 17 residues in the CDR3. The V gene's germline CDR1 is SGHDT and CDR2 YYEEEE. The CDR3 loop reads CASSNIGLAGVPGELFF. The CDR3 DNA follows: TGTGCCAGCAGCAACATTGGTCTAGCGGGAGTACCCGGGGAGCTGTTTTTT.

To note about this clonotype: It may be a read error: a sequence one base away is much more abundant. The genes are TRBV12-3 or TRBV12-4 and TRBJ2-5, with D unclear. The CDR3 is 13 residues long. Trimming left V 7 bases short and J 0 bases short, with 9 bases between. This CDR3 reads CASTEHYQETQYF. The CDR3 DNA reads as TGTGCCAGCACGGAGCACTACCAAGAGACCCAGTACTTC.

DNA for the CDR3: TGTGCCAGCAGTGAGGAGGGCCGGGCAGATACGCAGTATTTT. This translates into CASSEEGRADTQYF. The chain recombines TRBV12-3 or TRBV12-4 with TRBJ2-3; possible D gene TRBD2, 6 bases. This CDR3 has 14 amino acids. Trimming cost V 5 bases and J 4 bases, with 13 bases left between them.